The 15 T cell receptor beta chains below were found in one sample sequenced in a study of shared clonotypes between healthy human individuals. Sequencing was performed with immunoSEQ multiplex PCR; in TCRdb, only in-frame clones are kept and a portion is missing. The data contain about 520,000 clones, roughly 95% of them singletons. The sample taken for sequencing was naive CD4+ T cells sorted from blood. Subset denoted: CD45RA+ positively selected. The source is a woman aged 25 to 39 in good health.

The rearrangement links TRBV28 to TRBJ2-3, with 11 positions matching TRBD2. J was trimmed by 0 bases and V by 5 bases; bases with no gene match: 10. The CDR3 is made up of 18 amino acids. Germline V gene lookup returns CDR1 MDHEN and CDR2 SYDVKM. This CDR3 is CASSGDLRLAGSTDTQYF. CDR3 nucleotides: TGTGCCAGCAGTGGGGATCTAAGACTAGCGGGGAGCACAGATACGCAGTATTTT.

The chain uses TRBV5-8 and TRBJ2-2; TRBD1 matches at 11 bases. Trimming cost V 4 bases and J 2 bases; bases outside gene matches: 4. The CDR3 loop spans 16 amino acids. Per the germline V gene, CDR1 is SGHTS and CDR2 is YDEGEE. The CDR3 sequence is CASSQGTGGNTGELFF. Written as DNA, the CDR3 is TGTGCCAGCAGCCAAGGGACAGGGGGTAACACCGGGGAGCTGTTTTTT.

The rearrangement uses TRBV19 and TRBJ2-1; D possibly matches TRBD1 or TRBD2 (5 bases each). The germline V gene has CDR1 LNHDA and CDR2 SQIVND (reference sequence). With 1 base removed from V and 7 bases from J, the gap between germline ends came to 17 bases. The CDR3 loop spans 16 amino acids. The CDR3 nucleotides read TGTGCCAGTAGTATAGTCAGCGAGGGGAATCGGAATGAGCAGTTCTTC. Protein sequence: CASSIVSEGNRNEQFF. The full variable domain, in which reference TRBV19 and TRBJ2-1 provide the parts outside the CDR3, is DGGITQSPKYLFRKEGQNVTLSCEQNLNHDAMYWYRQDPGQGLRLIYYSQIVNDFQKGDIAEGYSVSREKKESFPLTVTSAQKNPTAFYLCASSIVSEGNRNEQFFGPGTRLTVL.

This clone has only a few counts. The chain uses TRBV28 and TRBJ2-5; D may be TRBD1 (6 bases). This CDR3 region has 14 residues. Trimming left V 6 bases short and J 3 bases short, with 14 bases between. The V gene's germline CDR1 is MDHEN and CDR2 SYDVKM. The chain's CDR3 is CASRTGTYEETQYF. The CDR3 DNA sequence: TGTGCCAGCAGGACCGGGACATATGAAGAGACCCAGTACTTC.

The chain combines TRBV11-2 with TRBJ2-6; D gene uncertain. Trimming stripped 5 bases from V and 0 bases from J, with 5 bases between. The germline gives CDR1 SGHAT, CDR2 FQNNGV. The CDR3 covers 14 residues. CDR3 nucleotides: TGTGCCAGCAGCCGAAACTCTGGGGCCAACGTCCTGACTTTC. It encodes CASSRNSGANVLTF.

CDR3 nucleotides: TGTGCCAGCAGCTTATCGGGGGTTACCCTTTCGTCCTACGAGCAGTACTTC. Amino acid sequence: CASSLSGVTLSSYEQYF. The genes are TRBV7-9 and TRBJ2-7; TRBD2 might be the D (6 bases). CDR1 and CDR2 from the germline V gene are SEHNR and FQNEAQ (reference sequence). The CDR3 extends over 17 amino acids. V lost 2 bases and J 1 base, leaving 18 bases between the germline ends.

The gene calls are TRBV5-1 and TRBJ2-1, with 9 bases identical to TRBD2. Trimming took 2 bases from V and 3 from J; bases not matched to a gene: 9. CDR1 and CDR2 from the germline V gene are SGHRS and YFSETQ. CDR3 size: 17 residues. The CDR3: CASSFLVGLASYNEQFF. The CDR3 region has the DNA TGCGCCAGCAGCTTTCTCGTTGGACTAGCGAGCTACAATGAGCAGTTCTTC.

The chain recombines TRBV19 with TRBJ1-4; D remains unclear. V was cut by 5 bases and J by 2 bases, with 12 bases left in between. The CDR3 is made up of 15 amino acids. CDR1 and CDR2 (germline): LNHDA, SQIVND (reference sequence). This chain's CDR3 is CASSRLGRTNEKLFF. The CDR3 nucleotides read TGTGCCAGTAGTCGGTTAGGTCGGACTAATGAAAAACTGTTTTTT.

CDR3 sequence (DNA): TGTGCCAGCAGCTCCCGCACTTCAGGGGAGCCCCAGCATTTT. Translating gives CASSSRTSGEPQHF. V and J are TRBV11-3 and TRBJ1-5; D possibly corresponds to TRBD1 (6 bases). The germline V gene has CDR1 SGHNT and CDR2 YENEEA. This CDR3 contains 14 residues. V lost 4 bases and J lost 8, with 15 bases in between.

The rearrangement joins TRBV29-1 to TRBJ2-4; 13 bases fit TRBD2. With V trimmed by 2 bases and J by 6 bases, 19 bases remained unmatched. From germline, CDR1 is SQVTM and CDR2 ANQGSEA. CDR3 length: 20 residues. The CDR3 DNA reads TGCAGCGTTGAATTTTTCCGAACTAGCGGGAGGGCCTCGATGGGAAACATTCAGTACTTC. It encodes CSVEFFRTSGRASMGNIQYF.

The chain joins TRBV6-1 to TRBJ2-3; TRBD2 matches 10 bases. Germline CDR1 MNHNS, CDR2 SASEGT. After removal of 2 bases from V and 4 bases from J, the junction contained 0 bases not matched to a gene. This CDR3 is built from 14 residues. DNA for the CDR3: TGTGCCAGCAGTGAACTAGCGGGAGCAGATACGCAGTATTTT. It specifies CASSELAGADTQYF.

The gene calls are TRBV6-6 and TRBJ2-7; D not certain. This CDR3 spans 14 amino acids. Trimming removed 6 bases at V and 7 bases at J, with 19 bases between. CDR1 and CDR2 from the germline V gene are MNHNY and SVGAGI (reference sequence). The CDR3 nucleotides are TGTGCCAGCAGGTTGTCCGCGGAGCGTGCGGAGCAGTACTTC. It encodes CASRLSAERAEQYF.

J is TRBJ1-5 and V is TRBV12-1; TRBD1 is taken as the D call from the table, unchecked against the DNA. TRBV12-1 is noted as a pseudogene. The CDR3 runs 15 residues. Here the CDR3 reads CASSFGQRPVEPQHF. CDR3 nucleotides: TGTGCCAGCAGCTTTGGACAGCGCCCGGTGGAGCCCCAGCATTTT.

The rearrangement links TRBV19 to TRBJ2-5; D possibly corresponds to TRBD1 (6 bases). The ends were cut back, 5 bases at V and 4 bases at J, with 14 bases in the middle. Germline CDR1 LNHDA, CDR2 SQIVND (reference sequence). The CDR3 contains 14 residues. The CDR3 DNA reads TGTGCCAGTAGTGCACAGGGACGTGGAGAGACCCAGTACTTC. Translation: CASSAQGRGETQYF.

This chain uses TRBV15 with TRBJ1-2, with a weak D call TRBD1 (5 bases). V was shortened by 5 bases and J by 0 bases, with 16 bases between the two germline ends. Germline CDR1 LNHNV, CDR2 YYDKDF (reference sequence). This CDR3 spans 16 amino acids. The CDR3 reads CATSDAPGSANYGYTF. The CDR3 nucleotides are TGTGCCACCAGCGACGCCCCAGGGTCGGCTAACTATGGCTACACCTTC.